The TCR beta chain described here comes from a study of T-cell reconstitution after alpha-beta-depleted transplantation in children. Study-wide results and caveats: Reports say that about two months after transplant, the alpha-beta T cells came out of several hundred graft clones that had expanded. Surviving recipient T cells and thymic progenitors produced the high day-60 TCRbeta diversity seen in some patients. T-cell counts and diversity were attributed mostly to newly produced T cells one year after transplant.

At least ten counts were recorded for this clonotype. Antigen specificity is unknown. The TCRbeta library was prepared with unique molecular identifiers. TCRdb recomputed calls from the PCR reads with MiXCR, one row per CDR3 protein. The sample holds roughly 280,000 distinct CDR3 sequences, more than 9% seen once. The length of the CDR3 is 15 residues. V lost 2 bases, J lost 1 base, and 0 bases stayed unmatched. Germline V gene data show CDR1 as MNHEY and CDR2 as SVGAGI. Material: peripheral blood, obtained 180 days after TCRalphabeta/CD19-depleted stem cell transplant. The TCR sequence derives from a male patient aged 2 to 9 who had a stem cell transplant for chronic granulomatous disease, so the T cells may come from the graft donor. This rearrangement joins TRBV6-5 to TRBJ2-3, with 10 bases identical to TRBD1. This CDR3 reads CASSYGTGGTDTQYF. Written as DNA, the CDR3 is TGTGCCAGCAGTTACGGGACAGGGGGCACAGATACGCAGTATTTT.